The clone carrying this TCR beta chain showed up many times. Its antigen is currently unknown. The data belong to a study of T cells in Graves' hyperthyroidism and ophthalmopathy. Study-wide context: Any treatment followed the collection of peripheral blood at initial diagnosis. Study observations and caveats: Ophthalmopathy stood apart from stable hyperthyroidism in a 13 V-J model.

After removal of 6 bases from V and 4 bases from J, the junction contained 5 bases not matched to a gene. CDR3 length: 13 amino acids. The TCR beta CDR3 regions underwent amplification using RNA transcripts as the source. HTBI primers drove first-round RT-PCR of the TCR CDR3. TCRdb re-called the multiplex PCR reads with MiXCR, one entry per CDR3 protein. The table lists 500,000 to 550,000 distinct CDR3 sequences, around 20% of them singletons. The definition of stable Graves' hyperthyroidism was no ophthalmopathy progression within 18 months. Hyperthyroidism, newly diagnosed and lasting under 2 months, affected patients aged 18 to 65.

Sequenced input: blood. The V and J genes are TRBV12-3 or TRBV12-4 and TRBJ2-5, with 7 nucleotides matching TRBD1. The source is a man aged 18 to 35 with Graves' hyperthyroidism. The CDR3 DNA reads as TGTGCCAGCAGCCATACAGGGGCAGAGACCCAGTACTTC. It yields the protein CASSHTGAETQYF.